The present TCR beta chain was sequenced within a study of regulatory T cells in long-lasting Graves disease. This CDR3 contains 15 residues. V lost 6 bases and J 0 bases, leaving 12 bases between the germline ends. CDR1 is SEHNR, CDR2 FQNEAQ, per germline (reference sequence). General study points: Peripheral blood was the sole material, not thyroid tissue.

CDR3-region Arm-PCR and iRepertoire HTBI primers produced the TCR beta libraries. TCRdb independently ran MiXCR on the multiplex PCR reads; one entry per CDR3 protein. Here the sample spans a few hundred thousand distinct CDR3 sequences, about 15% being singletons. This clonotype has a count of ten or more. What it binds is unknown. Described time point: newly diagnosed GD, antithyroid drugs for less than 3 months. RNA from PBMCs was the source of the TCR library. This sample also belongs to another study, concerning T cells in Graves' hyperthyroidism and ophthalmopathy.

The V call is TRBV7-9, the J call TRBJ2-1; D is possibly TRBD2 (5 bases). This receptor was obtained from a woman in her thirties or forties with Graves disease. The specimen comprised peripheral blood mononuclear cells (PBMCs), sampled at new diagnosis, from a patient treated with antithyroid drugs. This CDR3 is CASRYRDSSYNEQFF. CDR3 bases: TGTGCCAGCAGGTACCGGGATAGCTCCTACAATGAGCAGTTCTTC.